The T cell receptor (beta chain) described here comes from a study of T cell responses to AZD1222 COVID-19 vaccine. Method: immunoSEQ multiplex PCR; TCRdb's copy keeps in-frame clones and lacks some. The sample has over 85,000 clones, 90% to 95% seen once. In regard to this clone: Antigen specificity is unknown.

This CDR3 comprises 12 residues. Germline CDR1 reads SNHLY; CDR2 reads FYNNEI. Trimming took 11 bases from V and 1 from J, leaving 11 bases between them. Study-wide results and caveats: With dominance at 160-218 and 743-854, vaccine-associated CD4 TCRs spanned spike. Compared with day 0, the breadth and depth of the Spike-specific TCR repertoire rose significantly after two doses of AZD1222. AZD1222 recipients seropositive at baseline numbered only six or seven.

The gene calls are TRBV2 and TRBJ1-1; unclear D gene. The sample here was peripheral blood, taken on day 0 of AZD1222 vaccination. This clonotype originated in an adult in good health. The CDR3 here is CAGEGQNTEAFF. CDR3 in DNA: TGTGCCGGGGAGGGCCAGAACACTGAAGCTTTCTTT.